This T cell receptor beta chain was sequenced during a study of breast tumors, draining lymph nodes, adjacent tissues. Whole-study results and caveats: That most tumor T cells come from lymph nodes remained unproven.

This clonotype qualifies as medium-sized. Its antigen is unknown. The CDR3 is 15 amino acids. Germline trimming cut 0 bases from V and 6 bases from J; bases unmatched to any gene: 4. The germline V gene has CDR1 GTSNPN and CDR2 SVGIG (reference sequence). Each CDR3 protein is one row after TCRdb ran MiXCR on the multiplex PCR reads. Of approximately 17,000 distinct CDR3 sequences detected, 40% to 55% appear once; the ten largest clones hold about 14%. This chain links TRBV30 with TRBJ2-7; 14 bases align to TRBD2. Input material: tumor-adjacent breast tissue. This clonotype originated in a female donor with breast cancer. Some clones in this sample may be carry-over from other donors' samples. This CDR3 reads CAWSVSTSGRVEQYF. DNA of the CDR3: TGTGCCTGGAGTGTGTCGACTAGCGGGAGGGTCGAGCAGTACTTC.